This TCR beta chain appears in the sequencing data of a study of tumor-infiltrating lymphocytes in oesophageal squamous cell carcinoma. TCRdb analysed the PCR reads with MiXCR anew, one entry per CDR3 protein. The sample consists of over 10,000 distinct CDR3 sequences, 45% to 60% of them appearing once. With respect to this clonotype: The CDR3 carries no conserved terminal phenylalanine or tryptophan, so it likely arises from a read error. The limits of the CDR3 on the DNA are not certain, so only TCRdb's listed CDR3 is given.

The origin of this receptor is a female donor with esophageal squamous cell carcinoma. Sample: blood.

The CDR3 reads CASSLEGV. The V call is TRBV7-6, the J call TRBJ2-6; the DNA was not used to check the table's D call, TRBD1. Germline assignment: CDR1 SGHVS and CDR2 FNYEAQ. The CDR3 is 8 amino acids long, termini counted.